These T cell receptor beta chains were read from a single sample in a study of blood T cell repertoires in COVID-19. Using immunoSEQ multiplex PCR, the repertoire was profiled, and TCRdb retains in-frame clones only, with some absent. The sample shows about 280,000 clones, around 85% of them seen only once. Sequencing was carried out using PBMCs or T cells enriched from blood (not recorded which). The receptors were gathered from a woman between 45 and 60 years old who had recovered from COVID-19. CDR3s include the opening cysteine and the closing phenylalanine or tryptophan. The D gene is left open where the match is weak. Not all rows give a size; the values are once, few, many and, for expanded clones, a class.

TRBJ1-2	once	TRBV5-1	.	CASSLFGDANYGYTF	TGCGCCAGCAGCTTGTTTGGAGATGCTAACTATGGCTACACCTTC
TRBJ2-1	few	TRBV29-1	TRBD1	CSLSERDRGSEGQFF	TGCAGCCTAAGCGAGCGGGACAGGGGGTCGGAAGGGCAGTTCTTC
TRBJ2-7	.	TRBV5-5	TRBD1	CASSRQGSYEQYF	TGTGCCAGCAGCAGACAGGGGTCCTACGAGCAGTACTTC
TRBJ1-2	.	TRBV30	TRBD1	CAWTPDRGDYGYTF	TGTGCCTGGACCCCGGACAGGGGGGACTATGGCTACACCTTC
TRBJ2-1	.	TRBV3-1/TRBV3-2	TRBD2	CASMSGGAYNEQFF	TGTGCCAGCATGAGCGGGGGGGCCTACAATGAGCAGTTCTTC
TRBJ1-2	.	TRBV30	TRBD1	CAWTREGAGGYTF	TGTGCCTGGACCCGGGAGGGGGCGGGAGGCTACACCTTC
TRBJ2-7	.	TRBV19	.	CASSTAAGLKVYEQYF	TGTGCCAGTAGTACCGCGGCGGGCCTCAAGGTTTACGAGCAGTACTTC
TRBJ1-6	.	TRBV29-1	TRBD1	CSVVETGDSPLHF	TGCAGCGTTGTGGAGACAGGGGATTCACCCCTCCACTTT
TRBJ1-5	.	TRBV7-2	.	CASSLRAGSNQPQHF	TGTGCCAGCAGCCTAAGGGCGGGTAGCAATCAGCCCCAGCATTTT
TRBJ1-4	.	TRBV5-1	.	CASSFGDKGNNEKLFF	TGCGCCAGCAGCTTTGGGGACAAGGGAAATAATGAAAAACTGTTTTTT
TRBJ2-3	.	TRBV9	TRBD1	CASSITGVPDTQYF	TGTGCCAGCAGCATCACAGGGGTGCCAGATACGCAGTATTTT
TRBJ1-6	.	TRBV5-5	.	CASSLWQGNSPLHF	TGTGCCAGCAGCTTGTGGCAGGGAAATTCACCCCTCCACTTT
TRBJ2-1	.	TRBV27	TRBD2	CASSQPGLASHEQFF	TGTGCCAGCAGCCAGCCGGGACTAGCGTCCCATGAGCAGTTCTTC
TRBJ2-3	.	TRBV11-2	TRBD2	CASSTWTSGSFAADTQYF	TGTGCCAGCAGCACATGGACTAGCGGGAGCTTTGCGGCAGATACGCAGTATTTT
TRBJ2-2	.	TRBV9	TRBD1	CASSLGQGRTGELFF	TGTGCCAGCAGCCTAGGACAGGGGCGCACCGGGGAGCTGTTTTTT
TRBJ1-1	.	TRBV6-5	.	CATRQFSGTEAFF	TGTGCCACCAGACAGTTTTCGGGGACTGAAGCTTTCTTT
TRBJ1-6	.	TRBV7-6	.	CASSSTGSGNSPLHF	TGTGCCAGCAGCTCAACAGGGTCGGGGAATTCACCCCTCCACTTT
TRBJ2-1	.	TRBV6-2/TRBV6-3	.	CASSYSVSGLNEQFF	TGTGCCAGCAGTTACTCGGTGTCAGGGCTCAATGAGCAGTTCTTC
TRBJ2-7	few	TRBV4-1	.	CASSQDVEGGSRDEQYF	TGCGCCAGCAGCCAAGATGTTGAAGGGGGAAGTCGTGACGAGCAGTACTTC
TRBJ2-1	.	TRBV5-6	TRBD2	CASSLRTSGGYNEQFF	TGTGCCAGCAGCCTACGGACTAGCGGGGGATACAATGAGCAGTTCTTC
TRBJ1-2	.	TRBV2	TRBD1	CASSEALGWDRVKYVYGYTF	TGTGCCAGCAGTGAAGCTTTGGGTTGGGACAGGGTAAAATATGTCTATGGCTACACCTTC
TRBJ2-3	.	TRBV2	TRBD2	CATGGRLAGVDDTQYF	TGTGCCACCGGAGGGAGACTAGCGGGGGTTGACGATACGCAGTATTTT
TRBJ1-5	.	TRBV6-5	.	CASSRFQAREPQHF	TGTGCCAGCAGTCGTTTTCAAGCCCGGGAGCCCCAGCATTTT
TRBJ1-4	.	TRBV4-1	.	CASSSRYLANEKLFF	TGCGCCAGCAGCTCTAGATATCTCGCTAATGAAAAACTGTTTTTT
TRBJ1-3	.	TRBV5-4	.	CASSLNPRSGNTIYF	TGTGCCAGCAGCTTGAATCCGCGCTCCGGAAACACCATATATTTT
TRBJ2-2	few	TRBV28	.	CASSPPGVGTGELFF	TGTGCCAGCAGTCCGCCGGGGGTGGGGACCGGGGAGCTGTTTTTT
TRBJ2-3	.	TRBV7-2	.	CASSLDFGSSRTDTQYF	TGTGCCAGCAGCTTAGATTTTGGTAGTTCGCGCACAGATACGCAGTATTTT
TRBJ2-3	.	TRBV3-1/TRBV3-2	TRBD2	CASSQGELAGGSTDTQYF	TGTGCCAGCAGCCAAGGAGAACTAGCGGGGGGTAGCACAGATACGCAGTATTTT
TRBJ1-2	.	TRBV9	.	CASSPRTANYGYTF	TGTGCCAGCAGCCCTCGGACAGCTAACTATGGCTACACCTTC
TRBJ1-1	.	TRBV28	.	CASSLSGVGKAFF	TGTGCCAGCAGTTTATCAGGGGTAGGTAAAGCTTTCTTT
TRBJ2-1	.	TRBV9	TRBD1	CASSVVVERQGEQFF	TGTGCCAGCAGCGTAGTAGTAGAAAGACAGGGTGAGCAGTTCTTC
TRBJ1-2	.	TRBV24-1	TRBD1	CATQRQGARGGYTF	TGTGCCACCCAACGACAGGGGGCGCGGGGTGGCTACACCTTC
TRBJ2-3	.	TRBV29-1	.	CSVSRRGRESTDTQYF	TGCAGCGTTTCCAGGAGAGGGCGGGAAAGCACAGATACGCAGTATTTT
TRBJ2-1	.	TRBV28	TRBD2	CASSLPGGGAYNEQFF	TGTGCCAGCAGTTTGCCCGGCGGGGGGGCTTACAATGAGCAGTTCTTC
TRBJ2-3	once	TRBV7-9	TRBD1	CASSSRQGADTQYF	TGTGCCAGCAGCTCCCGGCAGGGGGCGGATACGCAGTATTTT
TRBJ2-7	.	TRBV11-1	.	CASSLTAYYEQYF	TGTGCCAGCAGCTTAACTGCCTACTACGAGCAGTACTTC
TRBJ2-7	.	TRBV7-9	TRBD2	CASSSAGLAGGYEQYF	TGTGCCAGCAGCTCAGCGGGACTAGCGGGAGGATACGAGCAGTACTTC
TRBJ1-6	.	TRBV12-3/TRBV12-4	TRBD1	CASKTDRVSPLHF	TGTGCCAGCAAGACTGACAGGGTTTCACCCCTCCACTTT
TRBJ1-5	.	TRBV7-9	.	CASSSHDTAKQPQHF	TGTGCCAGCAGCTCACATGACACAGCCAAGCAGCCCCAGCATTTT
TRBJ2-5	many	TRBV7-9	.	CASSSGHRQETQYF	TGTGCCAGCAGCTCCGGACACCGCCAAGAGACCCAGTACTTC
TRBJ2-1	.	TRBV4-1	TRBD2	CASSQEPRGGVYNEQFF	TGCGCCAGCAGCCAAGAGCCCCGGGGGGGTGTATACAATGAGCAGTTCTTC
TRBJ1-3	.	TRBV11-2	.	CASSLDPNRRGNTVYF	TGTGCCAGCAGCTTAGATCCGAACCGTCGCGGAAACACCGTATATTTT
TRBJ1-5	.	TRBV6-5	.	CATNYPADSNQPQHF	TGTGCCACCAACTATCCGGCCGATAGCAATCAGCCCCAGCATTTT
TRBJ1-5	.	TRBV12-3/TRBV12-4	.	CASSTQGNQPQHF	TGTGCCAGCAGTACTCAGGGGAATCAGCCCCAGCATTTT
TRBJ1-5	.	TRBV19	TRBD1	CASNAPGQGEQPQHF	TGTGCCAGTAACGCACCGGGACAGGGTGAACAGCCCCAGCATTTT
TRBJ1-1	.	TRBV3-1/TRBV3-2	.	CASSRGDTEAFF	TGTGCCAGCAGCCGCGGGGACACTGAAGCTTTCTTT
TRBJ1-6	.	TRBV9	.	CASSAAGTREGLNSPLHF	TGTGCCAGCAGCGCGGCGGGCACAAGGGAAGGCCTTAATTCACCCCTCCACTTT
TRBJ1-5	.	TRBV7-9	.	CAIETVDQPQHF	TGTGCCATCGAGACAGTTGATCAGCCCCAGCATTTT
TRBJ2-5	.	TRBV24-1	TRBD1	CATSDPGTGRGETQYF	TGTGCCACCAGTGATCCAGGGACAGGCCGAGGGGAGACCCAGTACTTC
TRBJ1-4	few	TRBV28	TRBD1	CASRQGAYEKLFF	TGTGCCAGTAGACAGGGGGCGTATGAAAAACTGTTTTTT
TRBJ1-1	.	TRBV5-1	.	CASSGDTFEAFF	TGCGCCAGCAGCGGGGACACCTTTGAAGCTTTCTTT
TRBJ1-5	once	TRBV19	TRBD1	CASRTGSQPQHF	TGTGCCAGTAGGACAGGGAGTCAGCCCCAGCATTTT
TRBJ2-5	.	TRBV18	.	CASSPLEVQETQYF	TGTGCCAGCTCACCACTGGAGGTCCAAGAGACCCAGTACTTC
TRBJ2-1	.	TRBV11-3	TRBD2	CASSLDSTSGGASEQFF	TGTGCCAGCAGCTTAGATTCGACTAGCGGGGGGGCCAGTGAGCAGTTCTTC
TRBJ1-2	.	TRBV3-1/TRBV3-2	.	CASSQRTETANYGYTF	TGTGCCAGCAGCCAACGGACCGAGACAGCTAACTATGGCTACACCTTC
TRBJ1-1	once	TRBV18	.	CASSQAGNTEAFF	TGTGCCAGCTCACAGGCGGGGAACACTGAAGCTTTCTTT
TRBJ2-3	.	TRBV19	.	CASSLHGDTQYF	TGTGCCAGTAGTCTACACGGGGATACGCAGTATTTT
TRBJ1-5	.	TRBV18	.	CASSPDSGTISNQPQHF	TGTGCCAGCTCACCTGATTCCGGGACAATTAGCAATCAGCCCCAGCATTTT
TRBJ1-3	.	TRBV21-1	.	CASSNRTGDSGNTIYF	TGTGCCAGCAGCAATAGGACAGGGGACTCTGGAAACACCATATATTTT
TRBJ1-6	once	TRBV19	.	CASKGGAGFENSPLHF	TGTGCCAGTAAGGGGGGGGCAGGATTCGAGAATTCACCCCTCCACTTT